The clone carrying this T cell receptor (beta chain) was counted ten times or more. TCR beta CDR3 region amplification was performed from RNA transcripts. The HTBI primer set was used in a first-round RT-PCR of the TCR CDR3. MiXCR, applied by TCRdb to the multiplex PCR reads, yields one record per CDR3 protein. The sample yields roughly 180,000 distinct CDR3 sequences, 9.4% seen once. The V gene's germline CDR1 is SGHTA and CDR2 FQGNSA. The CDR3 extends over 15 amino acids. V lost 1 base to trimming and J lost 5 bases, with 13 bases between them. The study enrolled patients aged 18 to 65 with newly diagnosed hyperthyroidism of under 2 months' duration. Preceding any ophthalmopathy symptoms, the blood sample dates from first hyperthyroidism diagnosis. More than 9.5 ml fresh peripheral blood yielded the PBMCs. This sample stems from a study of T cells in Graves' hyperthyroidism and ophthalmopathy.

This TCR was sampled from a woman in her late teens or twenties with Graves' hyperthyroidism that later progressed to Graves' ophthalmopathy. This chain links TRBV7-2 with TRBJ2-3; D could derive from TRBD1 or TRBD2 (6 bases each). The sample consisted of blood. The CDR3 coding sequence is TGTGCCAGCAGCTTAGTAGGGGGGCCCGGAGATACGCAGTATTTT. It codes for CASSLVGGPGDTQYF.